This T cell receptor beta chain appears in the sequencing data of a study of patients and donors after allogeneic stem cell transplantation. V shed 4 bases and J 0 bases; nucleotides not matched to a gene: 8. This CDR3 contains 17 residues. In germline, CDR1 is LGHNA, CDR2 YSLEER. In this sample, this clonotype turned up a few times. From the RT-PCR reads, TCRdb called clonotypes with MiXCR, one entry per CDR3 protein. In the table there are 900,000 to 1,000,000 distinct CDR3 sequences, approximately 19% of which are singletons. The sample was blood, either unsorted or a sorted T cell fraction (not recorded which). The sequence was obtained from a human donor who was either an allogeneic HSCT recipient or a stem cell or donor lymphocyte infusion donor (not recorded which). It is not recorded whose cells these are; they may come from a transplant donor. The J gene is TRBJ2-3, the V gene TRBV4-3; TRBD2 aligns across 9 bases. The CDR3 nucleotides read TGCGCCAGCAGCCTCCCCACCCTAGCGGGGAGCACAGATACGCAGTATTTT. Translation gives CASSLPTLAGSTDTQYF.